The present TCR beta chain was sequenced within a study of T cell repertoires in cytomegalovirus infection. Study information: Public TCR beta signature analysis indicated the presence of both CMV infection and matching HLA type.

A single record per CDR3 protein comes from TCRdb applying MiXCR to the reads. The sample comprises fewer than 550,000 distinct CDR3 sequences, approximately 16% of which are singletons, and 20% to 30% rests with the top ten. This clonotype was counted many times. This CDR3 has 13 residues. Germline V gene lookup returns CDR1 SGHAT and CDR2 FQNNGV. The V end was cut by 5 bases, the J end by 10 bases, with 17 bases between. The chain couples TRBV11-2 to TRBJ1-1; perhaps TRBD1 as D (5 bases). Sequencing was done on a sample of CD8+ T cells from PBMCs. This clonotype originated in a human donor in good health (CMV status not recorded). Some clones in this sample may be carry-over from other donors' samples. The CDR3 coding sequence is TGTGCCAGCAGCGCGAGGGGCGATCAGGGAGCTTTCTTT. This codes for CASSARGDQGAFF. The full variable domain, with the rest looked up from reference TRBV11-2 and TRBJ1-1, is EAGVAQSPRYKIIEKRQSVAFWCNPISGHATLYWYQQILGQGPKLLIQFQNNGVVDDSQLPKDRFSAERLKGVDSTLKIQPAKLEDSAVYLCASSARGDQGAFFGQGTRLTVV.